This record covers a single T cell receptor beta chain. Antigen unknown. The CDR3 has 16 residues. The ends lost 3 bases at V and 7 bases at J; junction bases unmatched: 13. Germline V gene sequence: CDR1 SQVTM, CDR2 ANQGSEA. TCRdb re-derived calls from the multiplex PCR reads in MiXCR, one entry per CDR3 protein. The sample has 60,000 to 65,000 distinct CDR3 sequences; roughly 59% are singletons. The data stem from a study of breast tumors, draining lymph nodes, adjacent tissues. Findings of the study overall: Findings are consistent with lymph node origin and intratumoral expansion of most tumor T cells.

Sample: breast tumor tissue. The clonotype comes from a female donor with breast cancer. Some clones in this sample may be carry-over from other donors' samples. The V call is TRBV29-1, the J call TRBJ1-4; 8 nucleotides match TRBD1. The CDR3 nucleotides are TGCAGCGTTGATCAGGGGGCCCCCGGGACAGGTGAAAAACTGTTTTTT. It translates to CSVDQGAPGTGEKLFF.